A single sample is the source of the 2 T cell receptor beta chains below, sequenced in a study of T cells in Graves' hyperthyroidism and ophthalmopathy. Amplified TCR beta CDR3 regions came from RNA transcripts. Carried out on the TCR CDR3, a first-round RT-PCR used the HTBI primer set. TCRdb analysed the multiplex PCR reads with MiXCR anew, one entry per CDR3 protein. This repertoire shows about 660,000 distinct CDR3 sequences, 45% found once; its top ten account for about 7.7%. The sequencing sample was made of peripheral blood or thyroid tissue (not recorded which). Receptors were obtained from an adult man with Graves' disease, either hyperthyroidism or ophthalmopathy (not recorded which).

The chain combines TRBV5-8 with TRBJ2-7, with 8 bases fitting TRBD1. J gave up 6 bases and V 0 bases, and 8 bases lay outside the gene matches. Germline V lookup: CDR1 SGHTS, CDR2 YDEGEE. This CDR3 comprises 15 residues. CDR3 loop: CASSLVPGGAGEQYF. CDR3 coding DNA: TGTGCCAGCAGCTTGGTACCAGGGGGCGCGGGCGAGCAGTACTTC.

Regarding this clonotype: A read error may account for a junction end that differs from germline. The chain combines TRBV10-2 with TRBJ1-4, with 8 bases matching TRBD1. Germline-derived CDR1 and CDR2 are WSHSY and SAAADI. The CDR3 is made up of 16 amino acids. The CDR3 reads CAISESGTGFNEKLFF. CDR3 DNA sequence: TGCGCCATCAGTGAGTCCGGGACAGGATTTAATGAAAAACTGTTTTTT.